This T cell receptor beta chain was obtained from a study of siplizumab effects on memory and regulatory T cells. Overall study findings and caveats: Siplizumab produced a significant reduction in alloreactive sequences that were traceable to unstimulated CD4+ memory cells. Contribution to the alloresponse seemed major for naive T cells, which also seemed more diverse than memory cells.

In the case of this clone: Its antigen is not known.

Assays examined approximately 9.1 x 10^4 TCR templates per sample. Measured with immunoSEQ multiplex PCR; TCRdb has only the in-frame clones, and not every one. Here the sample spans 100,000 or so clones, around 94% being singletons. CDR3 length: 15 amino acids. V shed 3 bases, J shed 5 bases, and the junction held 5 bases outside the gene matches. Per germline, CDR1 MNHNS and CDR2 SASEGT. Sequencing was carried out using non-Treg CD4+ T cells sorted from blood. V and J are TRBV6-1 and TRBJ2-4, with 9 bases aligning to TRBD1. The TCR comes from a human donor in good health. The CDR3 nucleotides are TGTGCCAGCAGTGATGGCACAGGGGGCCAAAACATTCAGTACTTC. Translated: CASSDGTGGQNIQYF.